A single sample gave rise to the 21 T cell receptor beta chains below, sequenced in a study of blood T cell repertoires in COVID-19. Sequencing was performed with immunoSEQ multiplex PCR; in TCRdb, only in-frame clones are kept and a portion is missing. The sample lists some 400,000 clones, just under 90% seen once, with 1.5% to 2% in the top ten. The sample consisted of PBMCs or T cells enriched from blood (not recorded which). Every receptor here comes from a woman in her 30s who had recovered from COVID-19.

The rearrangement joins TRBV28 to TRBJ1-5; TRBD1 agrees at 7 bases. V was pared by 6 bases and J by 4 bases, with 9 bases of the junction left unmatched. This CDR3 spans 15 amino acids. Germline CDR1 and CDR2: MDHEN and SYDVKM. The CDR3 reads CASRMMGQPNQPQHF. CDR3 bases: TGTGCCAGCAGGATGATGGGACAGCCTAATCAGCCCCAGCATTTT.

J is TRBJ1-5 and V is TRBV16, with 9 positions matching TRBD1. The CDR3 consists of 16 residues. CDR1 KGHSY and CDR2 FQNENV come from the germline V gene. Trimming took 1 base from V and 6 from J; bases not matched to a gene: 7. The CDR3 DNA reads TGTGCCAGCAGCCAATATGGTGGACAGGGGAGTCAGCCCCAGCATTTT. Amino acid sequence: CASSQYGGQGSQPQHF.

The chain is built from TRBV7-8 and TRBJ2-2; D remains unclear. This CDR3 is built from 15 residues. V was cut by 1 base and J by 2 bases, with 8 bases left in between. Per the germline V gene, CDR1 is SGHVS and CDR2 is FQNEAQ. The DNA of the CDR3 is TGTGCCAGCAGCTTAGTCCTTACAAACACCGGGGAGCTGTTTTTT. It codes for CASSLVLTNTGELFF.

The genes are TRBV11-1 and TRBJ1-1, with 7 nucleotides matching TRBD1. Germline V gene lookup returns CDR1 SGHAT and CDR2 FQDESV (reference sequence). J lost 1 base, V lost 4 bases, and 6 bases had no gene match. This CDR3 region has 15 residues. CDR3 bases: TGTGCCAGCAGCTCGACAAGGGGGCAGAACACTGAAGCTTTCTTT. Protein sequence: CASSSTRGQNTEAFF.

V and J are TRBV30 and TRBJ2-5; the match to TRBD1 covers 7 bases. The length of the CDR3 is 14 residues. Per the germline V gene, CDR1 is GTSNPN and CDR2 is SVGIG (reference sequence). The ends lost 0 bases at V and 2 bases at J; junction bases unmatched: 3. Here the CDR3 reads CAWSVQGVQETQYF. In DNA form, the CDR3 reads TGTGCCTGGAGTGTTCAGGGGGTTCAAGAGACCCAGTACTTC.

The CDR3 here is CASSSRTGGARYGQPQHF. CDR3 bases: TGTGCCAGCAGCTCCCGGACAGGGGGCGCAAGGTACGGTCAGCCCCAGCATTTT. This rearrangement joins TRBV7-8 to TRBJ1-5, with 11 bases aligning to TRBD1. Germline lookup yields CDR1 SGHVS and CDR2 FQNEAQ. V trimming: 4 bases; J trimming: 6 bases; junction bases outside the gene matches: 14. This CDR3 region has 18 residues. Variable domain in full (rest from reference TRBV7-8 and TRBJ1-5): GAGVSQSPRYKVAKRGQDVALRCDPISGHVSLFWYQQALGQGPEFLTYFQNEAQLDKSGLPSDRFFAERPEGSVSTLKIQRTQQEDSAVYLCASSSRTGGARYGQPQHFGDGTRLSIL.

V is TRBV3-1 (or the pseudogene TRBV3-2) and J is TRBJ1-2; D is ambiguous. The germline V gene has CDR1 LGHDT and CDR2 YNNKEL (reference sequence). This CDR3 has 14 amino acids. V lost 5 bases to trimming and J lost 4 bases, with 14 bases between them. CDR3 residues: CASSSPGRIYGYTF. The CDR3 coding sequence is TGTGCCAGCAGCAGTCCCGGTCGTATCTATGGCTACACCTTC.

The chain combines TRBV6-5 with TRBJ2-1, with D possibly TRBD2 on 5 matching bases. Trimming pared 4 bases from V and 4 bases from J, leaving 11 bases between. The germline V gene has CDR1 MNHEY and CDR2 SVGAGI. This CDR3 contains 14 residues. CDR3 residues: CASSSTRGYNEQFF. CDR3 DNA: TGTGCCAGCAGTTCCACACGGGGATACAATGAGCAGTTCTTC.

The rearrangement uses TRBV6-5 and TRBJ1-1; 9 bases map to TRBD1. Germline CDR1 reads MNHEY; CDR2 reads SVGAGI. Unmatched junction bases numbered 4, after V lost 2 bases and J lost 6 bases. The CDR3 is 14 amino acids. This chain's CDR3 is CASSYGTGRPEAFF. For the CDR3, the DNA is TGTGCCAGCAGTTACGGGACAGGGAGACCTGAAGCTTTCTTT.

The CDR3 coding sequence is TGTGCCAGCAGCCGGACAGCGAATAACTATGGCTACACCTTC. As protein: CASSRTANNYGYTF. The chain is built from TRBV6-2 or TRBV6-3 and TRBJ1-2; D possibly corresponds to TRBD1 (6 bases). Trimming left V 6 bases short and J 1 base short, with 12 bases between. Germline CDR1 is MNHEY and CDR2 is SVGEGT. The CDR3 covers 14 residues.

The rearrangement joins TRBV9 to TRBJ2-6; D is uncertain. CDR1 is SGDLS, CDR2 YYNGEE, per germline. Trimming pared 0 bases from V and 0 bases from J, leaving 10 bases between. The CDR3 contains 17 residues. The chain's CDR3 is CASSVGIGPSGANVLTF. In DNA form, the CDR3 reads TGTGCCAGCAGCGTAGGAATCGGTCCCTCTGGGGCCAACGTCCTGACTTTC.

The chain employs TRBV9 and TRBJ1-2; perhaps TRBD1 as D (6 bases). There are 16 residues in the CDR3. The germline CDR1 and CDR2 sequences are SGDLS and YYNGEE. V lost 0 bases, J lost 4 bases, and 16 bases lay in between. CDR3 sequence (DNA): TGTGCCAGCAGCGTAGAGCTGAGGGGGTTCGTCTATGGCTACACCTTC. Translating gives CASSVELRGFVYGYTF. Together with reference TRBV9 and TRBJ1-2, the CDR3 gives the full variable domain: DSGVTQTPKHLITATGQRVTLRCSPRSGDLSVYWYQQSLDQGLQFLIQYYNGEERAKGNILERFSAQQFPDLHSELNLSSLELGDSALYFCASSVELRGFVYGYTFGSGTRLTVV.

The V call is TRBV7-9, the J call TRBJ2-7; possible D gene TRBD2, 5 bases. Trimming took 5 bases from V and 3 from J, leaving 17 bases between them. This CDR3 spans 15 amino acids. The germline CDR1 and CDR2 sequences are SEHNR and FQNEAQ (reference sequence). The CDR3 coding sequence is TGTGCCAGCAGCAGTGAGGTCGGGATTTTCTACGAGCAGTACTTC. It specifies CASSSEVGIFYEQYF.

A single count supports this clone. The V call is TRBV27, the J call TRBJ1-4; D may be TRBD1 (5 bases). The CDR3 covers 15 residues. Germline CDR1 and CDR2: MNHEY and SMNVEV (reference sequence). V lost 1 base to trimming and J lost 7 bases, with 13 bases between them. In nucleotides, the CDR3 is TGTGCCAGCAGTTTATGGGGCAGGGTGGGTGAAAAACTGTTTTTT. It codes for CASSLWGRVGEKLFF.

The rearrangement links TRBV21-1 to TRBJ1-5. TRBV21-1 is described as a pseudogene. The CDR3 is 15 amino acids. In DNA form, the CDR3 reads TGTGCCAGCAGCAAAGCTGTCGGGGGTAATCAGCCCCAGCATTTT. It translates to CASSKAVGGNQPQHF.

In its sample, this clone was seen once. The J gene is TRBJ2-1, the V gene TRBV18; TRBD2 aligns across 14 bases. This CDR3 has 15 amino acids. The V gene's germline CDR1 is KGHSH and CDR2 LQKENI. V was clipped by 6 bases and J by 7 bases; unmatched bases: 5. CDR3 protein: CASSATSGGGNEQFF. The CDR3 bases are TGTGCCAGCTCGGCGACTAGCGGGGGGGGGAATGAGCAGTTCTTC.

The gene calls are TRBV7-2 and TRBJ1-2, with unresolved D. CDR1 SGHTA and CDR2 FQGNSA come from the germline V gene. CDR3 length: 15 residues. Trimming took off 5 bases at V and 4 bases at J, with 17 bases between the two ends. The CDR3 loop is CASSPSPGSGYGYTF. The DNA of the CDR3 is TGTGCCAGCAGCCCTTCGCCGGGGTCTGGCTATGGCTACACCTTC.

The rearrangement joins TRBV6-1 to TRBJ1-5, with 9 bases lining up with TRBD1. The CDR3 is made up of 17 amino acids. J was trimmed by 0 bases and V by 3 bases; bases with no gene match: 6. Germline lookup yields CDR1 MNHNS and CDR2 SASEGT. CDR3 sequence (DNA): TGTGCCAGCAGTGAGGGGACAGGGACATATAGCAATCAGCCCCAGCATTTT. It translates to CASSEGTGTYSNQPQHF.

The chain has TRBV19 and TRBJ1-2; 8 bases match TRBD1. This CDR3 region has 15 residues. J lost 0 bases, V lost 5 bases, and 5 bases had no gene match. Per germline, CDR1 LNHDA and CDR2 SQIVND (reference sequence). The CDR3 DNA reads TGTGCCAGTAGTTTAAAACAGGGGGCTAACTATGGCTACACCTTC. Protein sequence: CASSLKQGANYGYTF.

The V gene is TRBV7-3, the J gene TRBJ2-1; D is possibly TRBD2 (6 bases). The CDR3 contains 13 residues. Trimming left V 5 bases short and J 9 bases short, with 14 bases between. The germline gives CDR1 SGHTA, CDR2 FQGTGA. In DNA, the CDR3 is TGTGCCAGCAGCGTCGGAGGGAATGGTGAGCAGTTCTTC. Protein sequence: CASSVGGNGEQFF.

The genes are TRBV9 and TRBJ2-3; D may be TRBD2 (6 bases). Trimming took 3 bases from V and 6 from J, leaving 17 bases between them. This CDR3 has 15 residues. The germline gives CDR1 SGDLS, CDR2 YYNGEE. The CDR3 DNA reads as TGTGCCAGCAGCGACGGGGGTTTTGAGCGGGATACGCAGTATTTT. Translation gives CASSDGGFERDTQYF.